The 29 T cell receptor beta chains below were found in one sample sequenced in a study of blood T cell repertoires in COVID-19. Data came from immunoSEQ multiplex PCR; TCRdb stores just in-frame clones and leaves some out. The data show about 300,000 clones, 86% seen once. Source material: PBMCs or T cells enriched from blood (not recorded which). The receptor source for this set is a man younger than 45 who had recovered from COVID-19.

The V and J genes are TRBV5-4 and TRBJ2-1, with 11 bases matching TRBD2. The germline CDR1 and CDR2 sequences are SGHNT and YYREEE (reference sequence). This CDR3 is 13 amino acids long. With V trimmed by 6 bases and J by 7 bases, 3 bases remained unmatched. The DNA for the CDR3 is TGTGCCAGCACGCTAGCGGGAGGTAATGAGCAGTTCTTC. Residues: CASTLAGGNEQFF.

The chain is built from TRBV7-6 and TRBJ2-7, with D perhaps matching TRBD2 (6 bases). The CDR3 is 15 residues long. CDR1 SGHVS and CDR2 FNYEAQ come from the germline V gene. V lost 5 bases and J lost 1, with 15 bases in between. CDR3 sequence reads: CASSPTDYESYEQYF. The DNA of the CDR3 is TGTGCCAGCAGCCCTACGGACTATGAATCCTACGAGCAGTACTTC.

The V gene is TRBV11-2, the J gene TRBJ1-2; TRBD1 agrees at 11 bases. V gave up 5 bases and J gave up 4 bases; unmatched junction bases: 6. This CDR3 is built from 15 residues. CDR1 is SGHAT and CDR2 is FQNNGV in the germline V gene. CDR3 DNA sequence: TGTGCCAGCAGCACGCGGACAGGGGGCGGCTATGGCTACACCTTC. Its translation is CASSTRTGGGYGYTF.

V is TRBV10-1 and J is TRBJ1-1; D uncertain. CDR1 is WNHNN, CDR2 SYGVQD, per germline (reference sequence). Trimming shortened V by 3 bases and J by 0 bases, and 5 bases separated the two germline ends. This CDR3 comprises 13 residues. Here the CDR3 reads CASSDKLNTEAFF. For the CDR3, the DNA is TGCGCCAGCAGTGACAAGCTGAACACTGAAGCTTTCTTT.

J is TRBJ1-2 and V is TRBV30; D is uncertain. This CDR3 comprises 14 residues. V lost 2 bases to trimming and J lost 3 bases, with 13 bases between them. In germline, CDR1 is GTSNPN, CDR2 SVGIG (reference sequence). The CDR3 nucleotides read TGTGCCTGGAGTCCCACATTCTTCTACTATGGCTACACCTTC. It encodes CAWSPTFFYYGYTF.

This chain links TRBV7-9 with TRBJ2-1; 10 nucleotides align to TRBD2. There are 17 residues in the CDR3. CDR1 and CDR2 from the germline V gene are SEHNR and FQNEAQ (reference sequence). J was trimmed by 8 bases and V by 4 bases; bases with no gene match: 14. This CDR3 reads CASSSIPRAGGPYEQFF. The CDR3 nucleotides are TGTGCCAGCAGCTCCATACCGAGAGCGGGAGGGCCCTATGAGCAGTTCTTC. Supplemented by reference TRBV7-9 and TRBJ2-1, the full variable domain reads DTGVSQNPRHKITKRGQNVTFRCDPISEHNRLYWYRQTLGQGPEFLTYFQNEAQLEKSRLLSDRFSAERPKGSFSTLEIQRTEQGDSAMYLCASSSIPRAGGPYEQFFGPGTRLTVL.

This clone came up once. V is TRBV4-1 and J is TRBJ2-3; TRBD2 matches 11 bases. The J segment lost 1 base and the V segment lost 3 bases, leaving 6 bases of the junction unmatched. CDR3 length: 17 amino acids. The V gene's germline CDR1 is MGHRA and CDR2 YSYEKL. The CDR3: CASSHQLAGARTDTQYF. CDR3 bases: TGCGCCAGCAGCCACCAACTAGCGGGGGCTCGCACAGATACGCAGTATTTT.

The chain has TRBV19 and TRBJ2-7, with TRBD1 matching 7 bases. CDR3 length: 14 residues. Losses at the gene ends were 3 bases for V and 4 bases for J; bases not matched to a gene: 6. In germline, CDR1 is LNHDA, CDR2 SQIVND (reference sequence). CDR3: CASSISGGEYEQYF. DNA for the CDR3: TGTGCCAGTAGTATCTCAGGGGGTGAGTACGAGCAGTACTTC.

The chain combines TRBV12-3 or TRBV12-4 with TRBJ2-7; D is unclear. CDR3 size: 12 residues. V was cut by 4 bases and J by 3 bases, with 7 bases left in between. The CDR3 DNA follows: TGTGCCAGCAGTTCAGGTTTCTACGAGCAGTACTTC. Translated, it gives CASSSGFYEQYF.

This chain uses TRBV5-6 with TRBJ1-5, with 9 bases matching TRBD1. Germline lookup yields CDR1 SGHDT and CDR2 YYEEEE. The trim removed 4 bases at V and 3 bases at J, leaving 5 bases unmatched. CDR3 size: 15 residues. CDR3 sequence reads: CASSLGQGFNQPQHF. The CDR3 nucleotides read TGTGCCAGCAGCCTGGGACAGGGATTCAATCAGCCCCAGCATTTT.

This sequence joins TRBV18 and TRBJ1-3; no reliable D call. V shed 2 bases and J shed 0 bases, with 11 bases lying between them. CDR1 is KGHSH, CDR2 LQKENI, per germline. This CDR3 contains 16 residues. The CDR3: CASSPGGTSSGNTIYF. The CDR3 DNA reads TGTGCCAGCTCACCAGGCGGAACTAGCTCTGGAAACACCATATATTTT. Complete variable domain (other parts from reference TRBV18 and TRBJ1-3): NAGVMQNPRHLVRRRGQEARLRCSPMKGHSHVYWYRQLPEEGLKFMVYLQKENIIDESGMPKERFSAEFPKEGPSILRIQQVVRGDSAAYFCASSPGGTSSGNTIYFGEGSWLTVV.

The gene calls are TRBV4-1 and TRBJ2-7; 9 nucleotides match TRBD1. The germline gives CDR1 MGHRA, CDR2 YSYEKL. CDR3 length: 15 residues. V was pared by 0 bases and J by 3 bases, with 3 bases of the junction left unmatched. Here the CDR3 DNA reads TGCGCCAGCAGCCAAGAGCGGGACAGGGTCTACGAGCAGTACTTC. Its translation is CASSQERDRVYEQYF.

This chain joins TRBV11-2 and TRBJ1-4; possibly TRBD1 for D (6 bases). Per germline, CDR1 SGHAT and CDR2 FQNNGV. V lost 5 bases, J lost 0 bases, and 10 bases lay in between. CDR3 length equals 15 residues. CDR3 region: CASSKGGATNEKLFF. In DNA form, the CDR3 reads TGTGCCAGCAGCAAAGGGGGTGCAACTAATGAAAAACTGTTTTTT. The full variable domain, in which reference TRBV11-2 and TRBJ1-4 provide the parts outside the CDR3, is EAGVAQSPRYKIIEKRQSVAFWCNPISGHATLYWYQQILGQGPKLLIQFQNNGVVDDSQLPKDRFSAERLKGVDSTLKIQPAKLEDSAVYLCASSKGGATNEKLFFGSGTQLSVL.

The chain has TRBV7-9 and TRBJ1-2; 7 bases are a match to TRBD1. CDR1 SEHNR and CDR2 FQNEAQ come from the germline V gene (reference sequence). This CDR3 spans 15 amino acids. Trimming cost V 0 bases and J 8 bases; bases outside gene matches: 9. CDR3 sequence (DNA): TGTGCCAGCAGCTTAGCGCTGACAGGGACGAGCGGCTACACCTTC. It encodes CASSLALTGTSGYTF.

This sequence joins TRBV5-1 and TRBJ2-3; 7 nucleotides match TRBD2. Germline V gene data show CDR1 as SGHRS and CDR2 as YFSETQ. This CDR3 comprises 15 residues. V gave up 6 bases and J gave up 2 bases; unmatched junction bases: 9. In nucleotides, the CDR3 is TGCGCCAGCAACGTAGCGGGCTCTTACACAGATACGCAGTATTTT. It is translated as CASNVAGSYTDTQYF.

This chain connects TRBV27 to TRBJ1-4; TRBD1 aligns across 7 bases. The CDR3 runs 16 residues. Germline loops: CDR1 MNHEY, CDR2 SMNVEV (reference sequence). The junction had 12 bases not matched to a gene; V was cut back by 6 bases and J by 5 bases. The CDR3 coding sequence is TGTGCCAGCAGACTTCGAGGACGGGACAGAAATGAAAAACTGTTTTTT. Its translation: CASRLRGRDRNEKLFF.

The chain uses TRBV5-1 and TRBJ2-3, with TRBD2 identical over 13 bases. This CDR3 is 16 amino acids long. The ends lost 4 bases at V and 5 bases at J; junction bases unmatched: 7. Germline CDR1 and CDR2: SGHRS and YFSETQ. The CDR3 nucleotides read TGCGCCAGCAGCCCTGGGACTAGCGGGATTGTAGATACGCAGTATTTT. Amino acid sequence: CASSPGTSGIVDTQYF.

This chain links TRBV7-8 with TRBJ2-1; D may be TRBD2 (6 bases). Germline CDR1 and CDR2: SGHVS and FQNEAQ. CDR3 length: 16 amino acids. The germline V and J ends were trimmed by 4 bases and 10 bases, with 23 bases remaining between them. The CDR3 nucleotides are TGTGCCAGCAGCTACTGGGAGGCCCGAGTGTCGAGGGAGCAGTTCTTC. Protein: CASSYWEARVSREQFF.

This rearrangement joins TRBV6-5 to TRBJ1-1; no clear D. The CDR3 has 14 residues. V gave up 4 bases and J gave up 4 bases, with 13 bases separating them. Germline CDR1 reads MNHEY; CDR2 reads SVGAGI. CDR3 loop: CASSSPPRTTEAFF. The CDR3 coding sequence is TGTGCCAGCAGTTCGCCTCCGCGTACCACTGAAGCTTTCTTT.

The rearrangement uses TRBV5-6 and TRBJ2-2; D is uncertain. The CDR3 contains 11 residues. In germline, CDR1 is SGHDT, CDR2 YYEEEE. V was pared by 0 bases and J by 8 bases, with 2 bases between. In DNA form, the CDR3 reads TGTGCCAGCAGCTTGGCGGGGGAGCTGTTTTTT. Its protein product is CASSLAGELFF.

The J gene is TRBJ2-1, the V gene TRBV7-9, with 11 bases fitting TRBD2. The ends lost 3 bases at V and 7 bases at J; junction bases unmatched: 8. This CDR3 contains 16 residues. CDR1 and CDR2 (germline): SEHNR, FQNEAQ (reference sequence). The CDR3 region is CASSFLLAGGANEQFF. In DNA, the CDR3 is TGTGCCAGCAGCTTCCTCCTAGCGGGAGGCGCGAATGAGCAGTTCTTC.

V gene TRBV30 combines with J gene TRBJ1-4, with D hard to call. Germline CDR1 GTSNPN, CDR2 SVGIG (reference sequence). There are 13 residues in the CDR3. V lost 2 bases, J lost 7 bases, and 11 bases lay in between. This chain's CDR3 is CAWSPGVGEKLFF. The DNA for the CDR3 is TGTGCCTGGAGTCCCGGGGTAGGTGAAAAACTGTTTTTT. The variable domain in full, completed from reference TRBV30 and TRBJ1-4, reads SQTIHQWPATLVQPVGSPLSLECTVEGTSNPNLYWYRQAAGRGLQLLFYSVGIGQISSEVPQNLSASRPQDRQFILSSKKLLLSDSGFYLCAWSPGVGEKLFFGSGTQLSVL.

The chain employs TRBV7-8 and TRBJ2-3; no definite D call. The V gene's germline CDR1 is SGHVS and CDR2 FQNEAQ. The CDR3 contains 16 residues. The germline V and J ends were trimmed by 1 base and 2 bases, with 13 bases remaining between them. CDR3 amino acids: CASSLEDPGITDTQYF. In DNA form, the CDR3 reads TGTGCCAGCAGCTTAGAGGATCCAGGCATCACAGATACGCAGTATTTT. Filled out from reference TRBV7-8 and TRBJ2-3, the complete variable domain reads GAGVSQSPRYKVAKRGQDVALRCDPISGHVSLFWYQQALGQGPEFLTYFQNEAQLDKSGLPSDRFFAERPEGSVSTLKIQRTQQEDSAVYLCASSLEDPGITDTQYFGPGTRLTVL.

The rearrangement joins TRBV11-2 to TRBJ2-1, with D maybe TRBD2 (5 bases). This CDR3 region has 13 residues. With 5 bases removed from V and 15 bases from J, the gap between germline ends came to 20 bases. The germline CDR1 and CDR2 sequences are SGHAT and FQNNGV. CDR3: CASSLTVLVFPFF. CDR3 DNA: TGTGCCAGCAGCCTGACCGTACTAGTTTTTCCGTTCTTC.

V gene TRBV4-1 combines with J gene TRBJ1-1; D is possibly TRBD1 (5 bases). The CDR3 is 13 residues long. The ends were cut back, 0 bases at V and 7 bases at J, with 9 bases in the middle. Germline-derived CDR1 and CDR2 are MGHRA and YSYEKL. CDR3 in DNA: TGCGCCAGCAGCCAAGAAGGCGGGGGTGAAGCTTTCTTT. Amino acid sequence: CASSQEGGGEAFF.

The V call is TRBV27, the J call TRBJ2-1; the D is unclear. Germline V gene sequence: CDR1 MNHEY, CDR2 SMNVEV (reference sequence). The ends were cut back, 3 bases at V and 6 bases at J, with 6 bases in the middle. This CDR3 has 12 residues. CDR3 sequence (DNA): TGTGCCAGCAGTTTTTCGGGCAATGAGCAGTTCTTC. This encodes CASSFSGNEQFF.

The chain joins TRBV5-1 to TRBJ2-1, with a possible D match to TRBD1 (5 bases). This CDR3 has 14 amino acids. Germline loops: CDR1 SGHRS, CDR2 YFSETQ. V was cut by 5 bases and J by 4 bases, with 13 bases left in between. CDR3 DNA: TGCGCCAGCAGTCAGGCAGGGCGATACAATGAGCAGTTCTTC. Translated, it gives CASSQAGRYNEQFF.

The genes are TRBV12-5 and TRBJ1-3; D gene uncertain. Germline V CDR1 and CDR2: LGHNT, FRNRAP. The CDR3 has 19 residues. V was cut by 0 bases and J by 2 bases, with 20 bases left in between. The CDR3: CASGLVIPLGNRAGNTIYF. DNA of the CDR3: TGTGCTAGTGGTTTGGTAATCCCCCTCGGGAATCGGGCTGGAAACACCATATATTTT.

The CDR3 DNA is TGTGCCAGCAGCCGACAGGAAAACACTGAAGCTTTCTTT. Translating gives CASSRQENTEAFF. The chain links TRBV6-5 to TRBJ1-1; a possible D gene is TRBD1 (6 bases). Trimming shortened V by 6 bases and J by 2 bases, and 10 bases separated the two germline ends. The germline V gene has CDR1 MNHEY and CDR2 SVGAGI. The CDR3 covers 13 residues.